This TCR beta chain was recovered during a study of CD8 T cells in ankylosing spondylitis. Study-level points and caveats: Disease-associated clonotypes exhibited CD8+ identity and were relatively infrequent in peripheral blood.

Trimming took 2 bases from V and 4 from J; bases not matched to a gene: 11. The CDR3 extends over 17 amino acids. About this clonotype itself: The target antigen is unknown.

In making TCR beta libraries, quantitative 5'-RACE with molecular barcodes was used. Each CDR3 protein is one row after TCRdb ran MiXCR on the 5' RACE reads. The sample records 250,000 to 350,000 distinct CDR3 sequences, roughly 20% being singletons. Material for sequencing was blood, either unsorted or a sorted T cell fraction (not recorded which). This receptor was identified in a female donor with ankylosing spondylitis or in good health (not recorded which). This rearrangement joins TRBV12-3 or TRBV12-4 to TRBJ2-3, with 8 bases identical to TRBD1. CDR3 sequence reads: CASSLRNLGTGADTQYF. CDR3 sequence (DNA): TGTGCCAGCAGTTTACGGAACTTAGGGACAGGTGCAGATACGCAGTATTTT.